This TCR beta chain was sequenced in a study of T cell responses to AZD1222 COVID-19 vaccine listed by TCRdb under 2021. Broadly, across the study: TCR sequencing was performed for 233 trial participants, of whom 200 to 220 were given two doses of AZD1222 and approximately 26 were given two doses of MenACWY control vaccine. Trial participants were enrolled by age into 18-55, 56-69 and 70-plus year subgroups, with approximately 150, 30 and 60 TCR-sequenced participants respectively.

Findings and caveats that apply to the study as a whole: After two AZD1222 doses, both the breadth and the depth of spike-specific TCRs were significantly higher than at day 0 and than in MenACWY recipients. Only five or six AZD1222 recipients were SARS-CoV-2 seropositive at baseline, limiting conclusions about previously exposed vaccinees. Because no day 14 peak-response samples were available, the repertoires could be characterized only after the peak T cell response. Vaccine-associated CD4 TCRs spanned the whole spike protein, with dominant responses in regions 160-218 and 743-854. Most participants were white British and females outnumbered males, and the authors suggested that clonal diversity may have been underestimated. Reportedly, almost half of the unique spike-specific TCRs recognized epitopes lying outside the regions that are mutated in the B.1.351 and B.1.1.7 variants. In the small 56-69-year group, the increase in depth fell short of significance, most likely because of low power.

A note on this clone: Its antigen is still unknown. Base qualities were left out, and no much larger clone turns up one base away.

The CDR3 holds 12 amino acids from the cysteine to the phenylalanine. The entry retains the CDR3 DNA only, 36 bases that are in frame from base 1. V loses 6 bases at its end and J loses 7 bases; junction bases beyond the gene matches: 5. The CDR3 regions of human TCRbeta chains were analyzed by immunosequencing. The source study handled its data this way. TCRs in the repertoires were compared against a reference library of SARS-CoV-2-specific TCRs that had been generated with the MIRA antigen-specificity platform. Breadth meant the fraction of unique TCRs that were SARS-CoV-2-associated, whereas depth meant the fraction of total T cells that were SARS-CoV-2-associated. Each spike-specific TCR was assigned to its reactive spike region and to a CD4 or CD8 class using the MIRA data. Log10-transformed breadth and depth values were compared by one-way ANOVA with Sidak's multiple comparisons tests. This immuneACCESS table, as held by TCRdb, lists in-frame sequences with V and J called but not all clones. Of the missing ones, under half trace to an unresolved V gene in checked studies; the others have no known cause. V and J calls and clone size are as listed in that table; D and trimming were resolved from the DNA. The sample yields 140,000 to 150,000 clones; about 89% were counted once. Together, the top ten hold less than 3.5% of the sample.

According to the study, the label for this sample's time point signals: baseline before first vaccination. Interpreted using the paper, the treatment or condition label stands for: meningococcal conjugate vaccine given as trial control. Vaccinee samples came from UK trials COV001 and COV002, including a single-blind randomized controlled phase 2/3 trial of AZD1222 (ChAdOx1 nCoV-19) in healthy adults. For TCRbeta chain sequencing, PBMC samples from trial participants were taken at day 0 and at day 28 after the second dose. The receptor chain draws on TRBV12-3 or TRBV12-4 and TRBJ1-2, with 7 central nucleotides matching TRBD1. The TCR was taken from an adult in good health. The material sequenced was peripheral blood, taken on day 0 of MenACWY control vaccination. The CDR3 is CASRTGSIGYTF. The nucleotides read TGTGCCAGCAGGACAGGGTCAATTGGCTACACCTTC.